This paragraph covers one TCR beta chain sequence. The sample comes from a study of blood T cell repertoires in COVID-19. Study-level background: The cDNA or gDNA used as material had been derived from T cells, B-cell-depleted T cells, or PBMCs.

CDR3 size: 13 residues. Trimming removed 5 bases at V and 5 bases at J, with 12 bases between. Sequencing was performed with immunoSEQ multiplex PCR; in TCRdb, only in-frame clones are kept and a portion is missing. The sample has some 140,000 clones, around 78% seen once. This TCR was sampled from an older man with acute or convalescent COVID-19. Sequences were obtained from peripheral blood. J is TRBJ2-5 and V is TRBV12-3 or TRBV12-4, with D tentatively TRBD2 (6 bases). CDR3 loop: CASSVDRGETQYF. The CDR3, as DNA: TGTGCCAGCAGTGTCGATCGGGGGGAGACCCAGTACTTC.